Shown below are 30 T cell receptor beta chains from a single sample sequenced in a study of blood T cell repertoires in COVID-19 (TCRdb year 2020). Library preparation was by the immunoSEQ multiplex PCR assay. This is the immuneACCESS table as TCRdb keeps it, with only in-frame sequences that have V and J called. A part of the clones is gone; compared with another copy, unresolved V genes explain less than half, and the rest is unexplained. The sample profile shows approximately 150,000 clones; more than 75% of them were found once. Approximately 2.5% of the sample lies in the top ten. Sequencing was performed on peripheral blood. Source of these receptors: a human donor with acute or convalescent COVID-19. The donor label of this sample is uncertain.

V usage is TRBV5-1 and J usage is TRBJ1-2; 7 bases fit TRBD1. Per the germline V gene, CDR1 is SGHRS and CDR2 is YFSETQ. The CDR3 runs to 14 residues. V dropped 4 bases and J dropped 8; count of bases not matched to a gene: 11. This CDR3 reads CASSRGGQDGGYTF. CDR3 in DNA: TGCGCCAGCAGCCGGGGTGGACAGGATGGAGGCTACACCTTC.

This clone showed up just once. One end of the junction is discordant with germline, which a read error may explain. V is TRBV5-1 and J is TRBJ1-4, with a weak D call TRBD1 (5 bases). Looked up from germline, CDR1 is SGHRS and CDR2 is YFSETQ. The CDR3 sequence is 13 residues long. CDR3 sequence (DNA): TGCGCCAGCAGTTTGGAAGGGGCGGGGAAACTGTTTTTT. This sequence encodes CASSLEGAGKLFF.

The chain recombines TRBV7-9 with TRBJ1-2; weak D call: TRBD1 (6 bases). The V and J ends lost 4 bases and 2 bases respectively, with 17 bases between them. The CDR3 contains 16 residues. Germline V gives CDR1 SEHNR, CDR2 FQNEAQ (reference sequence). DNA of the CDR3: TGTGCCAGCAGCTCCTGGCCCGGACAGAACAACTATGGCTACACCTTC. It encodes CASSSWPGQNNYGYTF.

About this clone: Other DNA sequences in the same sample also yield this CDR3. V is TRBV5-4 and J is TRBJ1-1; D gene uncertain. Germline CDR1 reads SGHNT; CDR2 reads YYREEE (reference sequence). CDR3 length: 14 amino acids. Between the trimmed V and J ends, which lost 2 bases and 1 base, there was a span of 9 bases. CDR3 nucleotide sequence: TGTGCCAGCAGCTTTGCAGGCTCGAACACTGAAGCTTTCTTT. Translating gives CASSFAGSNTEAFF.

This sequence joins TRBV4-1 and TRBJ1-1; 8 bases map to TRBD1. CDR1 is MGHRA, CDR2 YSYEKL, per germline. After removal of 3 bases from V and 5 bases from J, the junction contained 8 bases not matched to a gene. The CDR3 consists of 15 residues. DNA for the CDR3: TGCGCCAGCAGCCAGATACAGGGGGGAGGAACTGAAGCTTTCTTT. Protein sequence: CASSQIQGGGTEAFF.

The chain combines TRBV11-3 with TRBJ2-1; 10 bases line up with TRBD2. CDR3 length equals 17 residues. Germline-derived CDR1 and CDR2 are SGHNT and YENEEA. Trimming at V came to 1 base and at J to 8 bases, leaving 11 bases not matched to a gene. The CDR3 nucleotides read TGTGCCAGCAGCTTAGGGAGGAGCGGGGGGGCCATCTATGAGCAGTTCTTC. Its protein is CASSLGRSGGAIYEQFF.

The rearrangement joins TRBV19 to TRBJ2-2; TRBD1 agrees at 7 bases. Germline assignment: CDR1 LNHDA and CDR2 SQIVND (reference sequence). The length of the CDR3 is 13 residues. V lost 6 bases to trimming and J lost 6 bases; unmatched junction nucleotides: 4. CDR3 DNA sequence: TGTGCCAGTAGGCTTACAGGGGCCGGGGAGCTGTTTTTT. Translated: CASRLTGAGELFF.

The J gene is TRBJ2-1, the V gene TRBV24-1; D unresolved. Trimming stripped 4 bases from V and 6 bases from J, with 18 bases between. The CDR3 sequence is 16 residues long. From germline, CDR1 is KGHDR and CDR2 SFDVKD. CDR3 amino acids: CATSDTKTAHTNEQFF. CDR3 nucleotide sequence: TGTGCCACCAGTGACACTAAGACGGCGCACACCAATGAGCAGTTCTTC.

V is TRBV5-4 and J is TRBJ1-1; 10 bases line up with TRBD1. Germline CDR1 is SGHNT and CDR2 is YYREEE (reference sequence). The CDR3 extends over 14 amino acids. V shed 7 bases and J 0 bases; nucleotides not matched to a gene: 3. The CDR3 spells CASGGQGVNTEAFF. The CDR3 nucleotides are TGTGCCAGCGGTGGACAGGGGGTGAACACTGAAGCTTTCTTT. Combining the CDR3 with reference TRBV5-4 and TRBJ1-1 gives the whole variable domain ETGVTQSPTHLIKTRGQQVTLRCSSQSGHNTVSWYQQALGQGPQFIFQYYREEENGRGNFPPRFSGLQFPNYSSELNVNALELDDSALYLCASGGQGVNTEAFFGQGTRLTVV.

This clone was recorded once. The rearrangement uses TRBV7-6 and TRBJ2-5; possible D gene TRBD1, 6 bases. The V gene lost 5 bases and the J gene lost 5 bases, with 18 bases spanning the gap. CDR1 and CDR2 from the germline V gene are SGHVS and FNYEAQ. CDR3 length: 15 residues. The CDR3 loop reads CASSTGTSVFETQYF. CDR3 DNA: TGTGCCAGCAGCACCGGGACATCGGTTTTCGAGACCCAGTACTTC.

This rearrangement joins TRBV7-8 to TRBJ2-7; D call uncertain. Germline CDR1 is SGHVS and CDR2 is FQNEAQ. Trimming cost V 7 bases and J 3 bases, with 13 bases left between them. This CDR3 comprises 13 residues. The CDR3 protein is CASKEAENYEQYF. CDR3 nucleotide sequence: TGTGCCAGCAAAGAGGCAGAAAACTACGAGCAGTACTTC.

The CDR3 nucleotides are TGTGCCAGCAGCCAAGGCCCCCTCCGGGATGGAAACACCATATATTTT. It translates to CASSQGPLRDGNTIYF. The chain is built from TRBV3-1 (or the pseudogene TRBV3-2) and TRBJ1-3; D gene uncertain. The V gene's germline CDR1 is LGHDT and CDR2 YNNKEL (reference sequence). The CDR3 totals 16 residues. Trimming took 1 base from V and 3 from J, leaving 13 bases between them.

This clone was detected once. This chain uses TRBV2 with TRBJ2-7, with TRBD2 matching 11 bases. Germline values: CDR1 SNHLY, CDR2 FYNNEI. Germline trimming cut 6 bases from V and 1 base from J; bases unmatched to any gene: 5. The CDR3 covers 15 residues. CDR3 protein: CASRTTSGGSYEQYF. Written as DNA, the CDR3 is TGTGCCAGCAGAACTACTAGCGGGGGATCCTACGAGCAGTACTTC.

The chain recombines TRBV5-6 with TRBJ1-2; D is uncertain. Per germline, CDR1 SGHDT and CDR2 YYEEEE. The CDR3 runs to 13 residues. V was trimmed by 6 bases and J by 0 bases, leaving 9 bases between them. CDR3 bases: TGTGCCAGCACTTTCTTATCTAACTATGGCTACACCTTC. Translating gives CASTFLSNYGYTF.

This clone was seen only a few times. For the CDR3, the DNA is TGTGCCAGCGCAGTCCAAAACACCGGGGAGCTGTTTTTT. Its translation: CASAVQNTGELFF. The genes are TRBV9 and TRBJ2-2; D remains unclear. This CDR3 comprises 13 residues. The germline gives CDR1 SGDLS, CDR2 YYNGEE. Trimming took off 7 bases at V and 2 bases at J, with 9 bases between the two ends.

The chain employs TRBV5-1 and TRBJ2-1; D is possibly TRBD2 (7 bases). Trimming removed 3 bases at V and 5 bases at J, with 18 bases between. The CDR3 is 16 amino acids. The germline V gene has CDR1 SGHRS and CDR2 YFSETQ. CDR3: CASSSVRGAPDNEQFF. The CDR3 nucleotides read TGCGCCAGCAGCTCGGTCCGGGGGGCCCCGGACAATGAGCAGTTCTTC.

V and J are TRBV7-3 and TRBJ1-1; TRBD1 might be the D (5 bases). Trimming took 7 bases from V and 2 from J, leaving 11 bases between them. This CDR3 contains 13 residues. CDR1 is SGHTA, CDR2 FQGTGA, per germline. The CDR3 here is CASTQGINTEAFF. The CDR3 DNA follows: TGTGCCAGCACCCAGGGCATAAACACTGAAGCTTTCTTT.

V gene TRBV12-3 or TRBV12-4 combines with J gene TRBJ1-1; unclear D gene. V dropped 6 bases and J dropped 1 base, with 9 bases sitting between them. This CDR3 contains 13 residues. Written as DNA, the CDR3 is TGTGCCAGCAGCCAAAACTCGAACACTGAAGCTTTCTTT. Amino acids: CASSQNSNTEAFF.

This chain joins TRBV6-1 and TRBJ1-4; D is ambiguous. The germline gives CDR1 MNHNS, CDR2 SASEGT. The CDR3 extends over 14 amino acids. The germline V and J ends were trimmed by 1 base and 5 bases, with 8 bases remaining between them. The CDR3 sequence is CASSEGGRNEKLFF. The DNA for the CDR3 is TGTGCCAGCAGTGAAGGAGGGCGGAATGAAAAACTGTTTTTT.

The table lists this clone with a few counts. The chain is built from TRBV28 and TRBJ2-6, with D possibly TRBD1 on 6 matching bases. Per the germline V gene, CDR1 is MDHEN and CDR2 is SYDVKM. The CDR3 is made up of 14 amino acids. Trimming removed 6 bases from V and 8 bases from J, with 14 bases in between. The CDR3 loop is CASRLQGGTNVLTF. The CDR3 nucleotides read TGTGCCAGCAGGTTACAAGGGGGTACCAACGTCCTGACTTTC.

CDR3 sequence (DNA): TGTGCCAGCAGCCAAATGGGGCCTAGACAGCATGAGCAGTTCTTC. This codes for CASSQMGPRQHEQFF. V usage is TRBV3-1 (or the pseudogene TRBV3-2) and J usage is TRBJ2-1, with D possibly TRBD1 on 5 matching bases. CDR1 and CDR2 (germline): LGHDT, YNNKEL (reference sequence). V was clipped by 2 bases and J by 8 bases, with 16 bases between them. The CDR3 covers 15 residues.

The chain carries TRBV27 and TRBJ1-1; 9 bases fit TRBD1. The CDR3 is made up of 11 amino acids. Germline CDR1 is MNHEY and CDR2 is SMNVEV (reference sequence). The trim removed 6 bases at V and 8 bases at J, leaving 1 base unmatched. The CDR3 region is CASRTGGEAFF. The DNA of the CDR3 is TGTGCCAGCAGAACAGGGGGCGAAGCTTTCTTT.

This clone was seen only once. The CDR3 DNA reads TGTGCCAGCAGCCGGATACAGGGACCGGGGACTGAAGCTTTCTTT. This codes for CASSRIQGPGTEAFF. The chain combines TRBV14 with TRBJ1-1; possible D gene TRBD1, 6 bases. Germline V gives CDR1 SGHDN, CDR2 FVKESK. Trimming cost V 4 bases and J 5 bases, with 17 bases left between them. CDR3 size: 15 residues.

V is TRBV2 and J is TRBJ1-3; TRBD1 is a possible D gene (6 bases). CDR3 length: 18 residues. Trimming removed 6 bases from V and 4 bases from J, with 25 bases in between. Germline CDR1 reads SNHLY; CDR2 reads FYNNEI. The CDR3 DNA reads TGTGCCAGCAGACAATATCGAACACAGGGAATCGGGGGAAACACCATATATTTT. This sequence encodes CASRQYRTQGIGGNTIYF. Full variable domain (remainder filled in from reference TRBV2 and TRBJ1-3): EPEVTQTPSHQVTQMGQEVILRCVPISNHLYFYWYRQILGQKVEFLVSFYNNEISEKSEIFDDQFSVERPDGSNFTLKIRSTKLEDSAMYFCASRQYRTQGIGGNTIYFGEGSWLTVV.

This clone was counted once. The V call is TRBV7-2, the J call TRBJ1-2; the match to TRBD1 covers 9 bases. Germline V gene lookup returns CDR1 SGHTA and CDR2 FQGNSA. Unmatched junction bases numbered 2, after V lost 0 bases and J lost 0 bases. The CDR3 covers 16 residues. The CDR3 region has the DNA TGTGCCAGCAGCTTAGCGACAGGGGGAGCTAACTATGGCTACACCTTC. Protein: CASSLATGGANYGYTF.

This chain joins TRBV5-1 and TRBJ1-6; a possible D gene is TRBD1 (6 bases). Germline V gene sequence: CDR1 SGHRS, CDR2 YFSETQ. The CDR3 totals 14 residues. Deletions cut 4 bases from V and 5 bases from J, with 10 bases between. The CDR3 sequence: CASSPAGDNSPLHF. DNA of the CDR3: TGCGCCAGCAGCCCCGCAGGGGATAATTCACCCCTCCACTTT.

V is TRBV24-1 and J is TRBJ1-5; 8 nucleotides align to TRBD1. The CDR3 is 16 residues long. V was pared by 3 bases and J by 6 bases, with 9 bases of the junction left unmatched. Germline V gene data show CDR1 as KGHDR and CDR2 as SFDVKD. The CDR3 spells CATSDGNRGVFQPQHF. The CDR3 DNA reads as TGTGCCACCAGTGATGGAAACAGGGGGGTTTTTCAGCCCCAGCATTTT.

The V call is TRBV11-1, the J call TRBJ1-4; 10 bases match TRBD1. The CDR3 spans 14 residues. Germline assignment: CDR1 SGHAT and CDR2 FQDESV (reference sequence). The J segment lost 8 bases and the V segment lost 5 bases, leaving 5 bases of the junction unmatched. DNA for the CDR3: TGTGCCAGCAGCCGGGGACAGGGGAGCGAAAAACTGTTTTTT. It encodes CASSRGQGSEKLFF.

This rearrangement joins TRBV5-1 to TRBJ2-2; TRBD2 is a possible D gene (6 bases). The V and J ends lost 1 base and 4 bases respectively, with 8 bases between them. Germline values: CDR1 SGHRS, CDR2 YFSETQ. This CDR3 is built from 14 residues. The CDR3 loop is CASSLIGGTGELFF. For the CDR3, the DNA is TGCGCCAGCAGCTTGATCGGGGGCACCGGGGAGCTGTTTTTT.

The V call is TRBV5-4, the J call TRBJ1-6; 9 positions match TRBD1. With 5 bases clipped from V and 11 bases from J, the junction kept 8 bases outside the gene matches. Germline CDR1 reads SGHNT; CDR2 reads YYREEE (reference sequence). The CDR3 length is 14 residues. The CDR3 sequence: CASRVRDREAPLHF. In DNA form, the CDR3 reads TGTGCCAGCAGGGTCCGGGACAGGGAGGCACCCCTCCACTTT. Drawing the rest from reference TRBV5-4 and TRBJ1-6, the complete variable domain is ETGVTQSPTHLIKTRGQQVTLRCSSQSGHNTVSWYQQALGQGPQFIFQYYREEENGRGNFPPRFSGLQFPNYSSELNVNALELDDSALYLCASRVRDREAPLHFGNGTRLTVT.